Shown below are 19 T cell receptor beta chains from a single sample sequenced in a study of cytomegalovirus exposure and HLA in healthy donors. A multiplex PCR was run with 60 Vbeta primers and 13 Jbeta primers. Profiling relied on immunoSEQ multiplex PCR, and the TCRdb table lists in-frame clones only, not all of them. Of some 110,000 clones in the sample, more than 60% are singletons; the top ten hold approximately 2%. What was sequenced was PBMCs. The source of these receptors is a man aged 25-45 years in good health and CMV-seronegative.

The CDR3 here is CASSGDIYNEQFF. CDR3 coding DNA: TGTGCCAGTAGTGGGGACATCTACAATGAGCAGTTCTTC. This chain uses TRBV19 with TRBJ2-1, with a possible D match to TRBD1 (6 bases). The CDR3 consists of 13 residues. Deletions cut 5 bases from V and 3 bases from J, with 8 bases between. Germline lookup yields CDR1 LNHDA and CDR2 SQIVND (reference sequence).

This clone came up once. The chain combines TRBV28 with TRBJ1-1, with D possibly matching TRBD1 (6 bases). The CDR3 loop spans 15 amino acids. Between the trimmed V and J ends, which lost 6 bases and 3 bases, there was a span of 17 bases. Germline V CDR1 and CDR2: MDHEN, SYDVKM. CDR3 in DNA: TGTGCCAGCAGAGCCGGGGGGCGGTGGGACACTGAAGCTTTCTTT. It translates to CASRAGGRWDTEAFF.

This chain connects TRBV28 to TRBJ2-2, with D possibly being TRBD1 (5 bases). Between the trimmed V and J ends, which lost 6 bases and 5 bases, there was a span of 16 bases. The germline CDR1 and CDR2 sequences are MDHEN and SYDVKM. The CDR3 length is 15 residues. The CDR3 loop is CASRVGRRGTGELFF. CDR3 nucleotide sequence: TGTGCCAGCAGAGTGGGCCGAAGGGGAACCGGGGAGCTGTTTTTT.

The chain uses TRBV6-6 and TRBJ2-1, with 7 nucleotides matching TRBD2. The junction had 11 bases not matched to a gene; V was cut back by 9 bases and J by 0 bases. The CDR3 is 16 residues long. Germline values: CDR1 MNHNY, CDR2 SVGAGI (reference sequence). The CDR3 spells CASRVGTGGSYNEQFF. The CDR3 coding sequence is TGTGCCAGTAGGGTCGGGACGGGGGGCTCCTACAATGAGCAGTTCTTC.

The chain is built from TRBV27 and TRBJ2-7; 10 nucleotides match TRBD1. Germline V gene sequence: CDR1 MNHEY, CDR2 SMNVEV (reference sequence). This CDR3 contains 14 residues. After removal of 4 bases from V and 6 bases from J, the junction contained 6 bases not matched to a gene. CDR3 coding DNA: TGTGCCAGCAGTTGGGGACAGGGGACGGGCGAGCAGTACTTC. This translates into CASSWGQGTGEQYF.

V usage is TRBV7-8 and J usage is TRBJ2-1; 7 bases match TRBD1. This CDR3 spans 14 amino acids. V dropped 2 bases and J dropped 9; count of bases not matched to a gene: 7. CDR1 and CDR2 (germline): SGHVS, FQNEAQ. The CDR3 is CASSLRDSLSEQFF. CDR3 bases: TGTGCCAGCAGCTTAAGGGACAGCTTGTCTGAGCAGTTCTTC.

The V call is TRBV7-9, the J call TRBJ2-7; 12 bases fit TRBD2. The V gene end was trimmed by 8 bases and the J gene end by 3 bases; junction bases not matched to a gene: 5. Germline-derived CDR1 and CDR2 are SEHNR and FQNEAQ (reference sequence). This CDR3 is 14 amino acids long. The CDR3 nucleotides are TGTGCCAGCGAAAAGACTAGCGGGAGCTACGAGCAGTACTTC. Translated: CASEKTSGSYEQYF.

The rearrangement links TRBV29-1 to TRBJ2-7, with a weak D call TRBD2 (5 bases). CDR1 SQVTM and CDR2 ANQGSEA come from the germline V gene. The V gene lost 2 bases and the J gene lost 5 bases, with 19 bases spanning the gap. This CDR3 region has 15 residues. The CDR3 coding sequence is TGCAGCGTTGAATTGGCTAGCAGAAGTGAGGACGAGCAGTACTTC. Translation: CSVELASRSEDEQYF.

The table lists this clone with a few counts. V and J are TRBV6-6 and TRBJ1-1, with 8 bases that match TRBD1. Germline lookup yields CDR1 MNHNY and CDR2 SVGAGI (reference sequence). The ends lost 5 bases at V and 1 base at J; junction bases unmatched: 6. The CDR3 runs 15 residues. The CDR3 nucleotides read TGTGCCAGCAGTGACTGGGACAGGAAGAACACTGAAGCTTTCTTT. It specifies CASSDWDRKNTEAFF.

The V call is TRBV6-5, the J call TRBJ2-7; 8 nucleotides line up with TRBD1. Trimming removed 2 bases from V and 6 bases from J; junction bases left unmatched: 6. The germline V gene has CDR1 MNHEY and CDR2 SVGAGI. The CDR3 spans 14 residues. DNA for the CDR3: TGTGCCAGCAGTTACACGGGGACAGGACCCGAGCAGTACTTC. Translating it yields CASSYTGTGPEQYF.

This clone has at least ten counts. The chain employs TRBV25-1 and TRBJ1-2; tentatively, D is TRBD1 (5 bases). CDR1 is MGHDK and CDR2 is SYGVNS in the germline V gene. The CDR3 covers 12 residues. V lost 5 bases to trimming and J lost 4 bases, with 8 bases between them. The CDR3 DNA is TGTGCCAGCAGTAAAGACAGCTATGGCTACACCTTC. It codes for CASSKDSYGYTF.

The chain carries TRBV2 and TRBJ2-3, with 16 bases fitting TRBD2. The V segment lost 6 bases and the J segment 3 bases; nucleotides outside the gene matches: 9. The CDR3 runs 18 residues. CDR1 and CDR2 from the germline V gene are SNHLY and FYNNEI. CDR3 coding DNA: TGTGCCAGCAGCTCCGGGACTAGCGGGGGGGCCGGTACAGATACGCAGTATTTT. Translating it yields CASSSGTSGGAGTDTQYF. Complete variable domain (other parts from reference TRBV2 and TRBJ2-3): EPEVTQTPSHQVTQMGQEVILRCVPISNHLYFYWYRQILGQKVEFLVSFYNNEISEKSEIFDDQFSVERPDGSNFTLKIRSTKLEDSAMYFCASSSGTSGGAGTDTQYFGPGTRLTVL.

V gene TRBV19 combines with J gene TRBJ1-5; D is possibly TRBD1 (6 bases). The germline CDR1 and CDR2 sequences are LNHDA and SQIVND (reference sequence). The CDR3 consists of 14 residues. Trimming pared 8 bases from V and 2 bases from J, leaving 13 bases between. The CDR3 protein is CASGGAARNQPQHF. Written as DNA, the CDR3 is TGTGCCAGTGGGGGGGCGGCTCGCAATCAGCCCCAGCATTTT.

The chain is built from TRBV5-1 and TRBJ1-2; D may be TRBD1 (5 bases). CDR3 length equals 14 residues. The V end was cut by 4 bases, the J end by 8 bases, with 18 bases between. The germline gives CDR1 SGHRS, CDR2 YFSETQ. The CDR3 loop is CASSPDKGGGGYTF. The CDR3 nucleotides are TGCGCCAGCAGCCCCGACAAGGGCGGGGGAGGCTACACCTTC. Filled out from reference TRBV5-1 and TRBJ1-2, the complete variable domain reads KAGVTQTPRYLIKTRGQQVTLSCSPISGHRSVSWYQQTPGQGLQFLFEYFSETQRNKGNFPGRFSGRQFSNSRSEMNVSTLELGDSALYLCASSPDKGGGGYTFGSGTRLTVV.

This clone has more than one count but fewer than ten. The chain's CDR3 is CAISSTGDTEAFF. As DNA, the CDR3 is TGTGCCATCAGTAGTACAGGGGACACTGAAGCTTTCTTT. The genes are TRBV10-3 and TRBJ1-1; 7 bases fit TRBD1. The CDR3 loop spans 13 amino acids. CDR1 is ENHRY, CDR2 SYGVKD, per germline. V was clipped by 5 bases and J by 3 bases; unmatched bases: 3.

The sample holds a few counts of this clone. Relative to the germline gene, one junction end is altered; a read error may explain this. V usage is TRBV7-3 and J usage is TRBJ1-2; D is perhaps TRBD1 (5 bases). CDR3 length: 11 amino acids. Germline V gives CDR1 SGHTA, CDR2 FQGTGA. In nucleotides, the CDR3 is TGTGCCAGCAGCTCAGACAGACGACCATACTTC. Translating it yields CASSSDRRPYF.

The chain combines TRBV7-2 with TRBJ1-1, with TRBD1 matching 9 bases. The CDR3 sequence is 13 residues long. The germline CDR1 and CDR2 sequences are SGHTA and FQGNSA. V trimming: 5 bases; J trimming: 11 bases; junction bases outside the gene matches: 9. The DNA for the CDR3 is TGTGCCAGCAGCGCAACGGGACAGGGCGTCGCTTTCTTT. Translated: CASSATGQGVAFF. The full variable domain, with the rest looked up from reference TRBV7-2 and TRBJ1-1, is GAGVSQSPSNKVTEKGKDVELRCDPISGHTALYWYRQSLGQGLEFLIYFQGNSAPDKSGLPSDRFSAERTGGSVSTLTIQRTQQEDSAVYLCASSATGQGVAFFGQGTRLTVV.

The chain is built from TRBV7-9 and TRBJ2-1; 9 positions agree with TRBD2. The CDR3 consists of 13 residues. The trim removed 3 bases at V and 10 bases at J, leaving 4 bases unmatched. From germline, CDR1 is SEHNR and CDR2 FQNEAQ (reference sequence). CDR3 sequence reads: CASSFRSGGEQFF. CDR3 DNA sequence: TGTGCCAGCAGCTTTAGGAGCGGGGGGGAGCAGTTCTTC.

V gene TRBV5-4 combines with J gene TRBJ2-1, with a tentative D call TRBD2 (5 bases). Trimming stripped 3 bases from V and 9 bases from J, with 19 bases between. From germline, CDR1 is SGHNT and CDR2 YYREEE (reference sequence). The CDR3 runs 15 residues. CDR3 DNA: TGTGCCAGCAGCTGGAAAAAGGACGGGATGGCTGAGCAGTTCTTC. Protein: CASSWKKDGMAEQFF.